The next 5 T cell receptor beta chains were all read from a single sample in a study of blood T cell repertoires in COVID-19. Produced via immunoSEQ multiplex PCR; TCRdb's table is partial and in-frame only. The table lists about 170,000 clones, approximately 80% of them singletons, with about 14% in the top ten. Sequencing was performed on peripheral blood. The receptors originated from a woman between 65 and 79 years old with COVID-19, enrolled during active disease.

The chain joins TRBV19 to TRBJ1-2; 7 bases line up with TRBD1. Germline V CDR1 and CDR2: LNHDA, SQIVND (reference sequence). The CDR3 consists of 15 residues. V lost 4 bases, J lost 7 bases, and 12 bases stayed unmatched. CDR3 nucleotides: TGTGCCAGTAGTAATGGACAAACAGGGGCCGTTGGCTACACCTTC. As protein: CASSNGQTGAVGYTF. Full variable domain (missing parts from reference TRBV19 and TRBJ1-2): DGGITQSPKYLFRKEGQNVTLSCEQNLNHDAMYWYRQDPGQGLRLIYYSQIVNDFQKGDIAEGYSVSREKKESFPLTVTSAQKNPTAFYLCASSNGQTGAVGYTFGSGTRLTVV.

The chain uses TRBV27 and TRBJ2-7; 10 bases line up with TRBD1. J gave up 7 bases and V 5 bases, and 14 bases lay outside the gene matches. Germline V CDR1 and CDR2: MNHEY, SMNVEV (reference sequence). This CDR3 comprises 16 residues. For the CDR3, the DNA is TGTGCCAGCAGTATACGACCACCTGACAGGGGGCAGGAGCAGTACTTC. Protein: CASSIRPPDRGQEQYF.

The chain carries TRBV18 and TRBJ2-2; the match to TRBD1 covers 8 bases. The CDR3 is 17 amino acids. CDR1 is KGHSH, CDR2 LQKENI, per germline. V was clipped by 2 bases and J by 1 base; unmatched bases: 6. The CDR3 reads CASSPSYRGLNTGELFF. The CDR3 nucleotides read TGTGCCAGCTCACCATCATACAGGGGGTTGAACACCGGGGAGCTGTTTTTT. The full variable domain, with the rest looked up from reference TRBV18 and TRBJ2-2, is NAGVMQNPRHLVRRRGQEARLRCSPMKGHSHVYWYRQLPEEGLKFMVYLQKENIIDESGMPKERFSAEFPKEGPSILRIQQVVRGDSAAYFCASSPSYRGLNTGELFFGEGSRLTVL.

This rearrangement joins TRBV2 to TRBJ1-4; 9 bases agree with TRBD1. Germline V lookup: CDR1 SNHLY, CDR2 FYNNEI. CDR3 length: 14 residues. The junction had 4 bases not matched to a gene; V was cut back by 6 bases and J by 5 bases. The CDR3 DNA is TGTGCCAGCAGCGGGACAGGGTACAATGAAAAACTGTTTTTT. Protein: CASSGTGYNEKLFF.

V usage is TRBV30 and J usage is TRBJ2-1; 12 nucleotides align to TRBD2. Trimming took 0 bases from V and 9 from J; bases not matched to a gene: 6. CDR1 and CDR2 from the germline V gene are GTSNPN and SVGIG (reference sequence). This CDR3 is built from 15 residues. The CDR3 region is CAWSVRLAGGGEQFF. The CDR3 DNA is TGTGCCTGGAGTGTACGCCTAGCGGGAGGGGGTGAGCAGTTCTTC.